This T cell receptor beta chain was observed in a study of human T cells and chemical hapten exposure. Overall study results and limits: Expanded TCRs produced significantly more large CDR3 similarity clusters than controls did.

Germline-derived CDR1 and CDR2 are SGHRS and YFSETQ. V lost 4 bases and J lost 3; bases outside the gene matches: 13. The CDR3 has 17 amino acids. As the library was built, unique molecular identifiers were attached to individual cDNA molecules. One entry per CDR3 protein, called by TCRdb with MiXCR from the RACE reads. The data contain some 84,000 distinct CDR3 sequences, around 7.9% of them seen just once; the ten biggest clones take up 2% to 3%. The sample's time point: pre-sensitization, week 0. Treatment of the sample: therapeutic diphenylcyclopropenone sensitization with weekly scalp DPC. On this clonotype: What it recognizes is unknown. A much more abundant neighbour one base away suggests this may be a read error.

The chain is built from TRBV5-1 and TRBJ1-1; 9 nucleotides align to TRBD1. The receptor was derived from a man aged 40-55 years with alopecia areata. Some clones in this sample may be carry-over from other donors' samples. The sequenced sample was whole blood, obtained in connection with sensitization to the hapten diphenylcyclopropenone (DPC). CDR3 amino acids: CASSTNVQGAGDTEAFF. CDR3 DNA sequence: TGCGCCAGCAGCACGAACGTACAGGGGGCGGGCGACACTGAAGCTTTCTTT.